This TCR beta chain was found in a study of cytomegalovirus exposure and HLA in healthy donors. While the first cohort had about 610 subjects, the donors belonged to the separate validation cohort of about 120 subjects. The germline V gene has CDR1 MGHDK and CDR2 SYGVNS. Trimming took 4 bases from V and 1 from J, leaving 13 bases between them. The CDR3 is 15 residues long. With respect to this clone: Its antigen is unidentified.

Clones were read by immunoSEQ multiplex PCR, and TCRdb kept only the in-frame ones, dropping some. The sample contains around 100,000 clones, 85% of which appear only once. Study-wide results and caveats: It was confirmed in vitro that a few of the CMV-associated chains were specific for CMV antigens. Overall, under 200 TCR beta chains were annotated as cytomegalovirus-associated. According to a subsequent analysis, TCR clusters from the first cohort were inclined to appear together in the 110 or so validation repertoires.

Sequenced material: PBMCs. The genes are TRBV25-1 and TRBJ2-5; D is unclear. This receptor was identified in a man between 18 and 35 years old in good health and CMV-seropositive. CDR3 DNA sequence: TGTGCCAGCAGTGCCAACATATACCCCCAAGAGACCCAGTACTTC. Translating it yields CASSANIYPQETQYF.